This T cell receptor beta chain was profiled in a study of CD8+CD57+ T cells in acquired aplastic anemia. It was patients with CD8+CD57+ cell expansion by flow cytometry who were chosen for sequencing. Using genomic DNA as the template, TCR beta VDJ and CDR3 profiling was carried out. TCRdb reanalysed the reads using MiXCR and keeps one entry per CDR3 protein. Counted here are more than 150,000 distinct CDR3 sequences, roughly 50% occurring once; the ten biggest clones make up 3.2%. Sequencing was performed on sorted CD4+, CD8+, or CD8+CD57+ T cells (not recorded which) from PBMCs. The clonotype comes from a human donor with aplastic anemia.

Here the CDR3 reads CAISDGDPGTSGRGNEQFF. The DNA of the CDR3 is TGTGCCATCAGTGATGGCGACCCCGGGACTAGCGGGAGAGGCAATGAGCAGTTCTTC. The chain combines TRBV10-3 with TRBJ2-1; 14 positions match TRBD2. The CDR3 spans 19 residues. V trimming: 3 bases; J trimming: 6 bases; junction bases outside the gene matches: 13. Looked up from germline, CDR1 is ENHRY and CDR2 is SYGVKD.